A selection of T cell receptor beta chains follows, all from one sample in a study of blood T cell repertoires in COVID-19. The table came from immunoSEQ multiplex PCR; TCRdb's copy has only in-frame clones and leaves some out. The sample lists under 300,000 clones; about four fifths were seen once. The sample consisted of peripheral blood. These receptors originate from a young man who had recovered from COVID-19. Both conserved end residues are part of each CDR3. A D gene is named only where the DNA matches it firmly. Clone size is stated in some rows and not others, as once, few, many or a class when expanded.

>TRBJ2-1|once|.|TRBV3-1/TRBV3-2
CASSQGGGTLDEQFF
TGTGCCAGCAGCCAAGGAGGCGGTACGTTGGATGAGCAGTTCTTC
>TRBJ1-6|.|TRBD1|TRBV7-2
CASSRGQENSPLHF
TGTGCCAGCAGTAGGGGACAGGAAAATTCACCCCTCCACTTT
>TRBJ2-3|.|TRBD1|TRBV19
CASAQGTGGYTDTQYF
TGTGCCAGCGCACAAGGGACAGGGGGGTACACAGATACGCAGTATTTT
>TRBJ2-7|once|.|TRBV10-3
CAISEGRYEQYF
TGTGCCATCAGCGAGGGCCGCTACGAGCAGTACTTC
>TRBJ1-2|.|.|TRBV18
CASSPPAVVTNYGYTF
TGTGCCAGCTCACCACCTGCCGTAGTGACTAACTATGGCTACACCTTC
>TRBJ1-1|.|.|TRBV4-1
CASSQDSHLREEAFF
TGCGCCAGCAGCCAAGATTCCCATCTGCGGGAAGAAGCTTTCTTT
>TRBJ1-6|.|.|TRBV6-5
CASSSTGRANSPLHF
TGTGCCAGCAGTAGCACAGGGCGGGCTAATTCACCCCTCCACTTT
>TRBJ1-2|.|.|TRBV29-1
CSVEQRYGYTF
TGCAGCGTTGAACAGCGCTATGGCTACACCTTC
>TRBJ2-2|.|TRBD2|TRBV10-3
CAISDGGALNTGELFF
TGTGCCATCAGTGACGGGGGGGCCTTGAACACCGGGGAGCTGTTTTTT
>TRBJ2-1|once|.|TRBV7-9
CASSLAAGPEQFF
TGTGCCAGCAGCTTAGCGGCTGGGCCTGAGCAGTTCTTC
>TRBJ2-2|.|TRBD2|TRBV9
CASSPTLSGGAYTGELFF
TGTGCCAGCAGCCCTACTCTTAGCGGGGGGGCCTACACCGGGGAGCTGTTTTTT
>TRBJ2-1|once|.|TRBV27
CASSSPVRDNEQFF
TGTGCCAGCAGTTCCCCCGTTCGTGACAATGAGCAGTTCTTC
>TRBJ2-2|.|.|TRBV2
CASSAQGITGELFF
TGTGCCAGCAGTGCCCAGGGGATCACCGGGGAGCTGTTTTTT
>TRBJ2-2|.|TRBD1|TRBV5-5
CASSLNWAGGTGELFF
TGTGCCAGCAGCTTGAATTGGGCAGGGGGAACCGGGGAGCTGTTTTTT
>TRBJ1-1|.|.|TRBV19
CASSMVSVGPEAFF
TGTGCCAGTAGTATGGTATCAGTGGGCCCTGAAGCTTTCTTT
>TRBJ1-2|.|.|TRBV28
CASSLVRTANYGYTF
TGTGCCAGCAGTTTGGTACGTACTGCTAACTATGGCTACACCTTC
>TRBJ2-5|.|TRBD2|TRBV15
CATSSPNGRWGGQETQYF
TGTGCCACCAGCAGTCCCAACGGCCGGTGGGGGGGACAAGAGACCCAGTACTTC
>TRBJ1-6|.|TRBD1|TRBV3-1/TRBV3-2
CASSHRGTGASPLHF
TGTGCCAGCAGCCATCGGGGGACAGGGGCATCACCCCTCCACTTT